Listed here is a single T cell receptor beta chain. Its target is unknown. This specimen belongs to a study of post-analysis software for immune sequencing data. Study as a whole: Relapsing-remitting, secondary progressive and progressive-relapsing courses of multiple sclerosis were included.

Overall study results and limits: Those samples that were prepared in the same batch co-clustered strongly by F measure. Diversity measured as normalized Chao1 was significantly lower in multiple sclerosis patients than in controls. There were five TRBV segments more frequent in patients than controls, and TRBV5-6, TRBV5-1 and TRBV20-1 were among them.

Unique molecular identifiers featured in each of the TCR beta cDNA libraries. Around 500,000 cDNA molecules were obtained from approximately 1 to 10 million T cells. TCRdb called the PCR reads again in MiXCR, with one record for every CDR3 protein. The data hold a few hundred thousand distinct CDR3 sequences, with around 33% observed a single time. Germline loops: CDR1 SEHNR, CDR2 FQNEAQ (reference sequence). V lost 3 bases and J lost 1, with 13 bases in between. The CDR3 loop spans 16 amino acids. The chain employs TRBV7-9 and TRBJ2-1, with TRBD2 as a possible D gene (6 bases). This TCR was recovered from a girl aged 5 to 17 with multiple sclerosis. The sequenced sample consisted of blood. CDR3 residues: CASSFRRGTSYNEQFF. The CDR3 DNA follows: TGTGCCAGCAGCTTTCGTCGGGGGACTTCCTACAATGAGCAGTTCTTC.